These 21 T cell receptor beta chains were all obtained from the same sample, sequenced in a study of blood T cell repertoires in COVID-19. Profiled with immunoSEQ multiplex PCR; TCRdb holds only in-frame clones, not every one. Counted here are 150,000 to 200,000 clones, about three quarters occurring once; the ten biggest clones make up about 2.8%. Sequences were obtained from peripheral blood. Receptors originate from an elderly woman with active or convalescent COVID-19.

The chain carries TRBV2 and TRBJ1-1; TRBD1 matches at 7 bases. The V gene's germline CDR1 is SNHLY and CDR2 FYNNEI. V shed 2 bases, J shed 11 bases, and the junction held 5 bases outside the gene matches. The CDR3 sequence is 12 residues long. The CDR3 reads CASSETGVGAFF. In nucleotides, the CDR3 is TGTGCCAGCAGTGAAACAGGGGTAGGTGCTTTCTTT. The full variable domain, in which reference TRBV2 and TRBJ1-1 provide the parts outside the CDR3, is EPEVTQTPSHQVTQMGQEVILRCVPISNHLYFYWYRQILGQKVEFLVSFYNNEISEKSEIFDDQFSVERPDGSNFTLKIRSTKLEDSAMYFCASSETGVGAFFGQGTRLTVV.

The chain joins TRBV7-2 to TRBJ2-7; 8 bases line up with TRBD1. This CDR3 is built from 15 residues. The germline CDR1 and CDR2 sequences are SGHTA and FQGNSA. The junction had 5 bases not matched to a gene; V was cut back by 0 bases and J by 4 bases. The CDR3 DNA reads as TGTGCCAGCAGCTTAGCGAGGACAGGGTATTACGAGCAGTACTTC. It encodes CASSLARTGYYEQYF.

This rearrangement joins TRBV3-1 (or the pseudogene TRBV3-2) to TRBJ1-5, with D uncertain. The germline V gene encodes CDR1 LGHDT and CDR2 YNNKEL (reference sequence). V gave up 4 bases and J gave up 4 bases, with 11 bases separating them. This CDR3 contains 14 residues. The CDR3 loop is CASSPQVLNQPQHF. The DNA for the CDR3 is TGTGCCAGCAGCCCCCAGGTTTTGAATCAGCCCCAGCATTTT.

The chain carries TRBV14 and TRBJ1-2; D possibly corresponds to TRBD1 (6 bases). Per germline, CDR1 SGHDN and CDR2 FVKESK. The CDR3 contains 18 residues. V was pared by 7 bases and J by 0 bases, with 24 bases between. The CDR3 DNA sequence: TGTGCCAGCACCAAATGGGAGGGGGAGGTCATCTCTAACTATGGCTACACCTTC. Translated: CASTKWEGEVISNYGYTF.

The chain combines TRBV5-1 with TRBJ1-1; possible D gene TRBD1, 6 bases. The CDR3 is made up of 17 amino acids. V lost 3 bases, J lost 1 base, and 19 bases lay in between. Germline CDR1 SGHRS, CDR2 YFSETQ. The CDR3, as DNA: TGCGCCAGCAGCTCACAGGGATCGGCTTCTTGGAACACTGAAGCTTTCTTT. It codes for CASSSQGSASWNTEAFF.

The chain links TRBV5-4 to TRBJ2-5; D might be TRBD1 (5 bases). V gave up 3 bases and J gave up 9 bases, with 15 bases separating them. This CDR3 contains 13 residues. Germline V gene lookup returns CDR1 SGHNT and CDR2 YYREEE (reference sequence). DNA of the CDR3: TGTGCCAGCAGCTCCAACAAAGGGGTTCCCCAGTACTTC. Protein product: CASSSNKGVPQYF.

The V and J genes are TRBV6-6 and TRBJ2-3; 10 nucleotides agree with TRBD1. The CDR3 runs 16 residues. Germline V lookup: CDR1 MNHNY, CDR2 SVGAGI (reference sequence). V dropped 5 bases and J dropped 6; count of bases not matched to a gene: 11. CDR3 bases: TGTGCCAGCAGTCGACGACAGGGGGCGAAAACCGATACGCAGTATTTT. Encoded protein: CASSRRQGAKTDTQYF.

This clone was recorded at least ten times. This rearrangement joins TRBV27 to TRBJ1-5; D not resolved. Germline CDR1 reads MNHEY; CDR2 reads SMNVEV (reference sequence). Trimming cost V 7 bases and J 0 bases, with 7 bases left between them. The CDR3 covers 13 residues. The CDR3: CASMRSSNQPQHF. CDR3 nucleotide sequence: TGTGCCAGCATGAGGAGTAGCAATCAGCCCCAGCATTTT.

V gene TRBV6-4 combines with J gene TRBJ2-2; 10 bases agree with TRBD2. This CDR3 is 17 amino acids long. Germline CDR1 MRHNA, CDR2 SNTAGT. The J segment lost 6 bases and the V segment lost 4 bases, leaving 11 bases of the junction unmatched. The CDR3 loop is CASSASLAGAGPGELFF. As DNA, the CDR3 is TGTGCCAGCAGTGCTTCCCTAGCGGGGGCCGGTCCCGGGGAGCTGTTTTTT.

This chain links TRBV5-1 with TRBJ2-5; 9 nucleotides line up with TRBD1. The CDR3 is 15 residues long. J lost 5 bases, V lost 3 bases, and 8 bases had no gene match. Germline V CDR1 and CDR2: SGHRS, YFSETQ. The CDR3 loop reads CASSSGQGAGETQYF. The CDR3 DNA sequence: TGCGCCAGCAGCTCGGGACAGGGCGCTGGGGAGACCCAGTACTTC.

As DNA, the CDR3 is TGCAGCGTTGAGCCGGGAGCAGTCGGGGATGGCTACACCTTC. It encodes CSVEPGAVGDGYTF. The V and J genes are TRBV29-1 and TRBJ1-2, with D unresolved. Between the trimmed V and J ends, which lost 3 bases and 6 bases, there was a span of 17 bases. CDR3 length: 14 amino acids. Germline lookup yields CDR1 SQVTM and CDR2 ANQGSEA. Looking up the rest from reference TRBV29-1 and TRBJ1-2 gives the full variable domain: SAVISQKPSRDICQRGTSLTIQCQVDSQVTMMFWYRQQPGQSLTLIATANQGSEATYESGFVIDKFPISRPNLTFSTLTVSNMSPEDSSIYLCSVEPGAVGDGYTFGSGTRLTVV.

The chain is built from TRBV30 and TRBJ2-3, with a tentative D call TRBD2 (5 bases). The CDR3 consists of 13 residues. V lost 1 base and J 3 bases, leaving 8 bases between the germline ends. Germline values: CDR1 GTSNPN, CDR2 SVGIG (reference sequence). CDR3 in amino acids: CAWSGTSTDTQYF. CDR3 bases: TGTGCCTGGAGTGGGACTTCTACAGATACGCAGTATTTT.

J is TRBJ1-2 and V is TRBV6-1; the D is unclear. The V and J ends lost 1 base and 4 bases respectively, with 10 bases between them. This CDR3 comprises 14 residues. The germline CDR1 and CDR2 sequences are MNHNS and SASEGT. The chain's CDR3 is CASSEEARLYGYTF. The CDR3 DNA follows: TGTGCCAGCAGTGAAGAGGCCAGACTCTATGGCTACACCTTC.

The chain has TRBV5-6 and TRBJ1-1; D uncertain. Germline lookup yields CDR1 SGHDT and CDR2 YYEEEE. The V and J ends lost 4 bases and 1 base respectively, with 17 bases between them. This CDR3 spans 16 amino acids. The CDR3 loop reads CASSVPEVMGNTEAFF. The CDR3 DNA reads as TGTGCCAGCAGCGTACCGGAGGTCATGGGGAACACTGAAGCTTTCTTT.

This clone was recorded once. The gene calls are TRBV5-1 and TRBJ1-1; D remains unclear. Trimming took 0 bases from V and 1 from J, leaving 10 bases between them. CDR1 SGHRS and CDR2 YFSETQ come from the germline V gene. CDR3 length: 15 residues. The chain's CDR3 is CASSLDGPPNTEAFF. The CDR3 coding sequence is TGCGCCAGCAGCTTGGATGGCCCGCCGAACACTGAAGCTTTCTTT. Full variable domain (remainder filled in from reference TRBV5-1 and TRBJ1-1): KAGVTQTPRYLIKTRGQQVTLSCSPISGHRSVSWYQQTPGQGLQFLFEYFSETQRNKGNFPGRFSGRQFSNSRSEMNVSTLELGDSALYLCASSLDGPPNTEAFFGQGTRLTVV.

J is TRBJ2-5 and V is TRBV9, with D maybe TRBD1 (5 bases). CDR1 SGDLS and CDR2 YYNGEE come from the germline V gene. Trimming removed 4 bases from V and 4 bases from J, with 23 bases in between. The CDR3 has 17 residues. CDR3 residues: CASSPATTQGLRETQYF. In DNA form, the CDR3 reads TGTGCCAGCAGCCCTGCCACGACTCAGGGTCTGAGAGAGACCCAGTACTTC. The variable domain in full, with the rest retrieved from reference TRBV9 and TRBJ2-5, is DSGVTQTPKHLITATGQRVTLRCSPRSGDLSVYWYQQSLDQGLQFLIQYYNGEERAKGNILERFSAQQFPDLHSELNLSSLELGDSALYFCASSPATTQGLRETQYFGPGTRLLVL.

The chain employs TRBV9 and TRBJ1-2; the match to TRBD1 covers 7 bases. The junction had 5 bases not matched to a gene; V was cut back by 3 bases and J by 6 bases. Germline V gene data show CDR1 as SGDLS and CDR2 as YYNGEE. The CDR3 sequence is 13 residues long. In DNA form, the CDR3 reads TGTGCCAGCAGCGCCTACAGGGGAGATGGCTACACCTTC. Translating it yields CASSAYRGDGYTF.

The chain links TRBV5-1 to TRBJ2-5; weak D call: TRBD1 (6 bases). Per the germline V gene, CDR1 is SGHRS and CDR2 is YFSETQ. The V and J ends lost 0 bases and 1 base respectively, with 16 bases between them. This CDR3 comprises 17 residues. As DNA, the CDR3 is TGCGCCAGCAGCTTGGAACCTCGGCGGACAGTCCAAGAGACCCAGTACTTC. Its translation is CASSLEPRRTVQETQYF.

This chain links TRBV7-2 with TRBJ1-1; D is undetermined. Deletions cut 5 bases from V and 6 bases from J, with 7 bases between. CDR3 length: 11 residues. In germline, CDR1 is SGHTA, CDR2 FQGNSA. CDR3: CASSPLAEAFF. The CDR3 coding sequence is TGTGCCAGCAGCCCCCTCGCTGAAGCTTTCTTT.

This rearrangement joins TRBV29-1 to TRBJ2-3; TRBD1 might be the D (5 bases). Germline loops: CDR1 SQVTM, CDR2 ANQGSEA. The CDR3 runs 15 residues. Deletions cut 3 bases from V and 3 bases from J, with 16 bases between. The CDR3 DNA follows: TGCAGCGTTGACGCCGTAGGGCAGGGAACAGATACGCAGTATTTT. Translating gives CSVDAVGQGTDTQYF.

The CDR3 reads CASSQEAGAVYEQFF. The DNA of the CDR3 is TGCGCCAGCAGCCAAGAGGCAGGGGCGGTCTATGAGCAGTTCTTC. The rearrangement uses TRBV4-1 and TRBJ2-1; weak D call: TRBD1 (6 bases). Per germline, CDR1 MGHRA and CDR2 YSYEKL. Between the trimmed V and J ends, which lost 0 bases and 8 bases, there was a span of 14 bases. CDR3 length equals 15 residues.